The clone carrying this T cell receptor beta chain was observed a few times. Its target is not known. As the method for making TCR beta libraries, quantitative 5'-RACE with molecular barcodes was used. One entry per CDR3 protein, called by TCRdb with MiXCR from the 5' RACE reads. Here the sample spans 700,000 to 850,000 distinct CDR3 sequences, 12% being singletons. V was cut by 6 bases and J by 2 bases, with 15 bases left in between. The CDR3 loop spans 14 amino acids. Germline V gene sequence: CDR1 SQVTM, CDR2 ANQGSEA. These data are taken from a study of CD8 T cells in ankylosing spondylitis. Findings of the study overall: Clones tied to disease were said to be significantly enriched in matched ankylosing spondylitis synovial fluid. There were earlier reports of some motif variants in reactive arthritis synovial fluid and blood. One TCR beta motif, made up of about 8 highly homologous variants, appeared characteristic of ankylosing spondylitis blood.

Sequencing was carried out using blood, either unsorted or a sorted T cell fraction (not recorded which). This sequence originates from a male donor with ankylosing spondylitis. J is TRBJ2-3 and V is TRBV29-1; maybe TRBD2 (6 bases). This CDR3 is CSVSIGGTTDTQYF. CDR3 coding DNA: TGCAGCGTGTCAATTGGCGGGACCACAGATACGCAGTATTTT.